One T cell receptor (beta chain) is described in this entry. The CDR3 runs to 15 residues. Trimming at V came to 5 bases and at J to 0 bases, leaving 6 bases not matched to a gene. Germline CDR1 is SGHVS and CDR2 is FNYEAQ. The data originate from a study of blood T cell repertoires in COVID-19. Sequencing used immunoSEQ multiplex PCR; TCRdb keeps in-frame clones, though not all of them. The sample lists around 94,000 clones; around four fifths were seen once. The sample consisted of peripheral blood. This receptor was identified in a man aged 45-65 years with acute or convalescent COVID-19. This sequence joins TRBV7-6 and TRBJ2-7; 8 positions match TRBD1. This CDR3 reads CASSNRQGLSYEQYF. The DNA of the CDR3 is TGTGCCAGCAGCAACAGACAGGGGCTCTCCTACGAGCAGTACTTC.